Below, 22 T cell receptor beta chains from the same sample are listed, as sequenced in a study of early stage breast cancer tumors. Sequencing was performed with immunoSEQ multiplex PCR; in TCRdb, only in-frame clones are kept and a portion is missing. The profile shows fewer than 80,000 clones, approximately 80% of them singletons. Sequencing was performed on blood. All receptors derive from a person aged 35-55 years with breast cancer.

The chain recombines TRBV28 with TRBJ2-7; possibly TRBD2 for D (6 bases). V was shortened by 2 bases and J by 4 bases, with 21 bases between the two germline ends. The CDR3 has 17 residues. The germline gives CDR1 MDHEN, CDR2 SYDVKM. The CDR3 sequence is CASSLLPASALLYEQYF. The CDR3 DNA reads as TGTGCCAGCAGTTTACTTCCCGCTAGCGCTCTTTTATACGAGCAGTACTTC.

The table lists this clone with a count of one. A clone one base away is much larger, so this may be a read error. This sample includes further DNA sequences coding for the same CDR3. The chain carries TRBV28 and TRBJ1-2; D call uncertain. The CDR3 runs 11 residues. The V gene's germline CDR1 is MDHEN and CDR2 SYDVKM. Trimming stripped 4 bases from V and 0 bases from J, with 0 bases between. The CDR3 is CASSSNYGYTF. CDR3 nucleotide sequence: TGTGCCAGCAGTTCTAACTATGGCTACACCTTC.

This clone was counted once. V is TRBV6-1 and J is TRBJ1-2; D is ambiguous. The V end was cut by 4 bases, the J end by 8 bases, with 11 bases between. Germline V gives CDR1 MNHNS, CDR2 SASEGT. CDR3 length: 12 amino acids. This chain's CDR3 is CASSVRPRGYTF. Here the CDR3 DNA reads TGTGCCAGCAGTGTCAGGCCTCGGGGCTACACCTTC.

The chain employs TRBV6-5 and TRBJ2-5; D gene uncertain. There are 14 residues in the CDR3. Trimming removed 2 bases from V and 4 bases from J, with 11 bases in between. CDR1 is MNHEY and CDR2 is SVGAGI in the germline V gene. The CDR3 loop reads CASSYGVGSETQYF. As DNA, the CDR3 is TGTGCCAGCAGTTACGGGGTAGGGTCAGAGACCCAGTACTTC.

The genes are TRBV19 and TRBJ2-7, with 8 bases identical to TRBD1. Germline lookup yields CDR1 LNHDA and CDR2 SQIVND (reference sequence). Trimming removed 2 bases from V and 5 bases from J; junction bases left unmatched: 11. This CDR3 contains 16 residues. The CDR3 sequence: CASSIPRTGPRNEQYF. Here the CDR3 DNA reads TGTGCCAGTAGTATACCCAGGACAGGGCCCAGGAACGAGCAGTACTTC.

The gene calls are TRBV7-2 and TRBJ2-7, with TRBD1 matching 8 bases. Trimming cost V 6 bases and J 3 bases; bases outside gene matches: 7. This CDR3 has 14 residues. CDR1 is SGHTA, CDR2 FQGNSA, per germline. CDR3: CASSFGTGDYEQYF. In DNA form, the CDR3 reads TGTGCCAGCAGTTTTGGGACAGGCGACTACGAGCAGTACTTC. Filled out from reference TRBV7-2 and TRBJ2-7, the complete variable domain reads GAGVSQSPSNKVTEKGKDVELRCDPISGHTALYWYRQSLGQGLEFLIYFQGNSAPDKSGLPSDRFSAERTGGSVSTLTIQRTQQEDSAVYLCASSFGTGDYEQYFGPGTRLTVT.

This sequence joins TRBV5-1 and TRBJ2-1; 11 bases fit TRBD2. V lost 7 bases and J lost 5; bases outside the gene matches: 5. The germline V gene has CDR1 SGHRS and CDR2 YFSETQ. The CDR3 contains 14 residues. In nucleotides, the CDR3 is TGCGCCAGCCGTGGACTAGCGGGTGACAATGAGCAGTTCTTC. It yields the protein CASRGLAGDNEQFF.

There are a few counts of this clone. The V and J genes are TRBV30 and TRBJ2-1; the D is unclear. CDR3 length equals 11 residues. Per the germline V gene, CDR1 is GTSNPN and CDR2 is SVGIG (reference sequence). The V end lost 0 bases, the J end lost 8 bases, and 5 bases lay between the germline ends. CDR3 residues: CAWSVIYEQFF. DNA of the CDR3: TGTGCCTGGAGTGTTATCTATGAGCAGTTCTTC.

The chain employs TRBV7-9 and TRBJ2-1, with a weak D call TRBD1 (6 bases). Germline CDR1 is SEHNR and CDR2 is FQNEAQ (reference sequence). This CDR3 has 15 residues. With 5 bases removed from V and 0 bases from J, the gap between germline ends came to 11 bases. The CDR3 nucleotides are TGTGCCAGCAGCAAGGACAGCAGCTCCTACAATGAGCAGTTCTTC. This gives the protein CASSKDSSSYNEQFF.

In DNA, the CDR3 is TGTGCCAGCAGTTTCGGAGTATCCGACGGCTACACCTTC. Protein product: CASSFGVSDGYTF. This rearrangement joins TRBV28 to TRBJ1-2; D unclear. Per germline, CDR1 MDHEN and CDR2 SYDVKM. The V end was cut by 3 bases, the J end by 8 bases, with 13 bases between. This CDR3 spans 13 amino acids.

The chain carries TRBV9 and TRBJ2-7; D possibly corresponds to TRBD2 (6 bases). Trimming cost V 3 bases and J 2 bases, with 12 bases left between them. Germline V gene sequence: CDR1 SGDLS, CDR2 YYNGEE. The CDR3 is made up of 14 amino acids. This chain's CDR3 is CASSARDSPYEQYF. Here the CDR3 DNA reads TGTGCCAGCAGCGCCCGGGACTCTCCCTACGAGCAGTACTTC.

The CDR3 protein is CASSFPAVIGNEQFF. The DNA of the CDR3 is TGTGCCAGTAGTTTCCCCGCGGTGATTGGTAATGAGCAGTTCTTC. This chain joins TRBV19 and TRBJ2-1; no firm D call. The V end lost 5 bases, the J end lost 7 bases, and 18 bases lay between the germline ends. The CDR3 length is 15 residues. From germline, CDR1 is LNHDA and CDR2 SQIVND (reference sequence).

The rearrangement uses TRBV29-1 and TRBJ2-1; TRBD2 matches at 13 bases. Germline CDR1 reads SQVTM; CDR2 reads ANQGSEA. The CDR3 loop spans 16 amino acids. The junction had 11 bases not matched to a gene; V was cut back by 4 bases and J by 8 bases. CDR3 DNA sequence: TGCAGCGTTGCCCGACAGCGGACTAGCGGGAGCTATGAGCAGTTCTTC. It yields the protein CSVARQRTSGSYEQFF.

The CDR3 DNA reads as TGCGCCAGCAGCTTCCCACTCGACACAGATACGCAGTATTTT. Residues: CASSFPLDTDTQYF. V is TRBV5-1 and J is TRBJ2-3; D is unresolved. The germline V and J ends were trimmed by 2 bases and 2 bases, with 9 bases remaining between them. The CDR3 is 14 amino acids. Germline-derived CDR1 and CDR2 are SGHRS and YFSETQ.

This clone was seen just once. The V and J genes are TRBV6-6 and TRBJ1-1; no firm D call. The CDR3 has 14 amino acids. V dropped 2 bases and J dropped 4 bases, with 11 bases sitting between them. Germline V lookup: CDR1 MNHNY, CDR2 SVGAGI (reference sequence). CDR3 DNA: TGTGCCAGCAGTTACGAGTGGGATGCCACTGAAGCTTTCTTT. Translating gives CASSYEWDATEAFF.

J is TRBJ2-7 and V is TRBV27; possibly TRBD1 for D (5 bases). Trimming removed 10 bases at V and 6 bases at J, with 19 bases between. The germline V gene encodes CDR1 MNHEY and CDR2 SMNVEV (reference sequence). The CDR3 loop spans 13 amino acids. In DNA form, the CDR3 reads TGTGCCACCCACCGTCCAGGGTCCCGCGAGCAGTACTTC. Translation: CATHRPGSREQYF.

The chain uses TRBV28 and TRBJ1-2; D gene unclear. Trimming removed 5 bases from V and 4 bases from J, with 8 bases in between. The CDR3 sequence is 12 residues long. Germline CDR1 MDHEN, CDR2 SYDVKM. Here the CDR3 reads CASSVGFYGYTF. The CDR3 coding sequence is TGTGCCAGCAGTGTGGGGTTCTATGGCTACACCTTC.

This clone was counted a few times. The rearrangement links TRBV7-3 to TRBJ2-4, with D perhaps assigned TRBD1 or TRBD2 (5 bases each). CDR3 length: 13 residues. V lost 5 bases and J 8 bases, leaving 13 bases between the germline ends. The germline V gene encodes CDR1 SGHTA and CDR2 FQGTGA. The CDR3 protein is CASSTDLGDIQYF. CDR3 nucleotides: TGTGCCAGCAGCACGGACCTGGGGGACATTCAGTACTTC.

The V gene is TRBV11-1, the J gene TRBJ2-2; 12 positions agree with TRBD2. The J segment lost 7 bases and the V segment lost 5 bases, leaving 11 bases of the junction unmatched. CDR1 SGHAT and CDR2 FQDESV come from the germline V gene (reference sequence). The CDR3 has 17 amino acids. In DNA form, the CDR3 reads TGTGCCAGCAGCGATCAAACTAGCGGGAGGTTTGGCGGGGAGCTGTTTTTT. Encoded protein: CASSDQTSGRFGGELFF.

The V gene is TRBV28, the J gene TRBJ1-5; no reliable D call. Germline CDR1 and CDR2: MDHEN and SYDVKM. V lost 0 bases to trimming and J lost 4 bases, with 10 bases between them. This CDR3 has 15 amino acids. The CDR3: CASSLWGLGNQPQHF. CDR3 coding DNA: TGTGCCAGCAGTTTATGGGGCTTAGGTAATCAGCCCCAGCATTTT.

The chain links TRBV19 to TRBJ2-3; 10 bases agree with TRBD1. Germline V lookup: CDR1 LNHDA, CDR2 SQIVND (reference sequence). This CDR3 is built from 13 residues. Trimming at V came to 1 base and at J to 14 bases, leaving 6 bases not matched to a gene. In nucleotides, the CDR3 is TGTGCCAGTAGTATAGGGGGACAGGGGCATTCGTATTTT. It encodes CASSIGGQGHSYF.

V gene TRBV27 combines with J gene TRBJ1-2; D may be TRBD1 (5 bases). V was cut by 1 base and J by 4 bases, with 16 bases left in between. CDR3 length equals 16 residues. Germline CDR1 and CDR2: MNHEY and SMNVEV (reference sequence). CDR3 DNA sequence: TGTGCCAGCAGTTTATTAGCCGGGGACGGGACCTATGGCTACACCTTC. Protein: CASSLLAGDGTYGYTF.